One and the same sample provided the 32 T cell receptor beta chains below, sequenced in a study of T-cell memory formation after mild COVID-19. In TCRdb, the 5' RACE reads were re-called with MiXCR into one record per CDR3 protein. The table shows under 300,000 distinct CDR3 sequences, with roughly 18% occurring only once. Material: PBMCs or a T cell subset sorted from them (not recorded which). These receptors all come from a man aged 18-30 years who had mild COVID-19 (a few samples of this study predate the infection). Cell type and time point are not known.

In this sample, this clonotype turned up once. No conserved phenylalanine or tryptophan is present at the end of the CDR3, so a read error is the likely explanation. The rearrangement links TRBV9 to TRBJ1-1, with no clear D. Germline V gives CDR1 SGDLS, CDR2 YYNGEE. The CDR3 has 15 amino acids. V was cut by 6 bases and J by 8 bases, with 23 bases left in between. As DNA, the CDR3 is TGTGCCAGCACCAAAACGGAGGGAATTACTCGAGAAGCTTTCTAT. Translating gives CASTKTEGITREAFY.

The rearrangement links TRBV7-9 to TRBJ2-3, with D hard to call. The CDR3 loop spans 16 amino acids. Per germline, CDR1 SEHNR and CDR2 FQNEAQ (reference sequence). V was pared by 1 base and J by 7 bases, with 18 bases between. The CDR3: CASSLESWTAENTQYF. The DNA for the CDR3 is TGTGCCAGCAGCTTAGAGTCCTGGACGGCCGAGAATACGCAGTATTTT.

This clonotype was counted ten times or more. V and J are TRBV20-1 and TRBJ1-2; a weak D match, TRBD1 (5 bases). Germline V gives CDR1 DFQATT, CDR2 SNEGSKA (reference sequence). This CDR3 contains 14 residues. V was cut by 1 base and J by 1 base, with 10 bases left in between. The CDR3 reads CSARGGRHNYGYTF. Here the CDR3 DNA reads TGCAGTGCTAGAGGGGGCAGGCATAACTATGGCTACACCTTC.

The CDR3 sequence: CASSSVTGGRADTQYF. DNA of the CDR3: TGCGCCAGCAGCTCGGTGACAGGGGGCAGGGCAGATACGCAGTATTTT. This sequence joins TRBV5-1 and TRBJ2-3, with 10 nucleotides matching TRBD1. V lost 3 bases, J lost 4 bases, and 8 bases stayed unmatched. There are 16 residues in the CDR3. Per germline, CDR1 SGHRS and CDR2 YFSETQ.

The CDR3 loop is CASDRGTSGYTDTQYF. The CDR3 DNA follows: TGTGCCAGCGACCGGGGGACTAGCGGATACACAGATACGCAGTATTTT. This chain connects TRBV7-9 to TRBJ2-3, with 11 nucleotides matching TRBD2. Germline CDR1 is SEHNR and CDR2 is FQNEAQ (reference sequence). Trimming took 8 bases from V and 2 from J; bases not matched to a gene: 9. The length of the CDR3 is 16 residues.

The chain joins TRBV5-1 to TRBJ2-1; the D gene is possibly TRBD1 (5 bases). Per the germline V gene, CDR1 is SGHRS and CDR2 is YFSETQ. The CDR3 is 14 residues long. With 4 bases removed from V and 7 bases from J, the gap between germline ends came to 15 bases. CDR3 sequence reads: CASSLPLGRNEQFF. In DNA, the CDR3 is TGCGCCAGCAGCCTCCCGTTGGGGCGGAATGAGCAGTTCTTC.

The rearrangement uses TRBV6-1 and TRBJ2-2; perhaps TRBD2 as D (5 bases). V lost 4 bases, J lost 6 bases, and 15 bases lay in between. Looked up from germline, CDR1 is MNHNS and CDR2 is SASEGT. This CDR3 contains 15 residues. The DNA for the CDR3 is TGTGCCAGCAGTGGGAGACGGGGTTCACCCGGGGAGCTGTTTTTT. Translated, it gives CASSGRRGSPGELFF.

This clonotype has only a few counts. CDR3 nucleotide sequence: TGTGCCACCAGCAGAGCTGCAGTCGGCTACGAGCAGTACTTC. Its translation: CATSRAAVGYEQYF. The chain uses TRBV15 and TRBJ2-7; the D is unclear. Germline values: CDR1 LNHNV, CDR2 YYDKDF (reference sequence). This CDR3 spans 14 amino acids. Between the trimmed V and J ends, which lost 1 base and 3 bases, there was a span of 10 bases. Drawing the rest from reference TRBV15 and TRBJ2-7, the complete variable domain is DAMVIQNPRYQVTQFGKPVTLSCSQTLNHNVMYWYQQKSSQAPKLLFHYYDKDFNNEADTPDNFQSRRPNTSFCFLDIRSPGLGDTAMYLCATSRAAVGYEQYFGPGTRLTVT.

This clonotype has more than one count but fewer than ten. The rearrangement uses TRBV12-3 or TRBV12-4 and TRBJ2-2; D remains ambiguous. Trimming stripped 6 bases from V and 8 bases from J, with 10 bases between. The CDR3 contains 12 residues. DNA for the CDR3: TGTGCCAGCAGCGAAATGCGGGGGGAGCTGTTTTTT. Encoded protein: CASSEMRGELFF.

The chain recombines TRBV5-1 with TRBJ2-3; D may be TRBD2 (5 bases). This CDR3 contains 15 residues. CDR1 is SGHRS and CDR2 is YFSETQ in the germline V gene. Trimming removed 4 bases at V and 1 base at J, with 13 bases between. CDR3 coding DNA: TGCGCCAGCAGCAGCGGACCTGGGGGCACAGATACGCAGTATTTT. Protein product: CASSSGPGGTDTQYF.

This clonotype came up a few times. The chain is built from TRBV5-1 and TRBJ1-1, with 8 bases that match TRBD1. CDR1 SGHRS and CDR2 YFSETQ come from the germline V gene. After removal of 6 bases from V and 7 bases from J, the junction contained 11 bases not matched to a gene. CDR3 size: 14 residues. CDR3 protein: CASTRGDRQIEAFF. The CDR3 coding sequence is TGCGCCAGCACCCGGGGGGACAGGCAGATTGAAGCTTTCTTT.

This chain connects TRBV10-3 to TRBJ1-2; D is ambiguous. This CDR3 region has 13 residues. Germline V gives CDR1 ENHRY, CDR2 SYGVKD. The germline V and J ends were trimmed by 3 bases and 5 bases, with 10 bases remaining between them. CDR3 DNA: TGTGCCATCAGTGACGACGGCCTATATGGCTACACCTTC. Protein sequence: CAISDDGLYGYTF.

Ten or more counts support this clonotype. The V gene is TRBV5-1, the J gene TRBJ2-7; 7 positions match TRBD2. V lost 0 bases, J lost 7 bases, and 10 bases stayed unmatched. In germline, CDR1 is SGHRS, CDR2 YFSETQ. The CDR3 is made up of 15 amino acids. The CDR3 sequence is CASSLEASGLREQYF. CDR3 coding DNA: TGCGCCAGCAGCTTGGAGGCTAGCGGTCTACGAGAGCAGTACTTC.

This clonotype was picked up a small number of times. This chain joins TRBV4-1 and TRBJ2-7, with 12 bases fitting TRBD1. This CDR3 is built from 15 residues. Per the germline V gene, CDR1 is MGHRA and CDR2 is YSYEKL. V trimming: 4 bases; J trimming: 2 bases; junction bases outside the gene matches: 3. The CDR3 DNA reads TGCGCCAGCAGCCGGGGACAGGGGGCTGCCTACGAGCAGTACGTC. Protein sequence: CASSRGQGAAYEQYV.

This clonotype showed up just a few times. The chain is built from TRBV4-3 and TRBJ1-2; D perhaps matches TRBD1 (6 bases). V lost 1 base and J lost 4, with 16 bases in between. From germline, CDR1 is LGHNA and CDR2 YSLEER. The CDR3 sequence is 16 residues long. The DNA for the CDR3 is TGCGCCAGCAGCCAAGCCCCTGAGGACAGTTTCTATGGCTACACCTTC. Translating it yields CASSQAPEDSFYGYTF.

This clonotype was observed a few times. V gene TRBV5-1 combines with J gene TRBJ2-3; 14 bases map to TRBD2. The CDR3 spans 19 residues. Germline V lookup: CDR1 SGHRS, CDR2 YFSETQ. J gave up 2 bases and V 0 bases, and 8 bases lay outside the gene matches. The CDR3 DNA is TGCGCCAGCAGCTTGGCCGCGACTAGCGGGGGGGATATCACAGATACGCAGTATTTT. It encodes CASSLAATSGGDITDTQYF.

The chain couples TRBV30 to TRBJ1-2; tentatively, D is TRBD1 (5 bases). The length of the CDR3 is 13 residues. Per germline, CDR1 GTSNPN and CDR2 SVGIG (reference sequence). V lost 0 bases and J 4 bases, leaving 9 bases between the germline ends. CDR3 bases: TGTGCCTGGAGTGTCCTCACAGGCTATGGCTACACCTTC. Translating it yields CAWSVLTGYGYTF.

The genes are TRBV5-1 and TRBJ1-1; perhaps TRBD1 as D (6 bases). The germline V gene has CDR1 SGHRS and CDR2 YFSETQ. This CDR3 comprises 13 residues. The V and J ends lost 5 bases and 3 bases respectively, with 11 bases between them. CDR3 amino acids: CASSQGLDTEAFF. The CDR3 nucleotides are TGCGCCAGCAGTCAGGGGTTGGACACTGAAGCTTTCTTT.

Only a few counts were recorded for this clonotype. J is TRBJ2-7 and V is TRBV3-1; possible D gene TRBD1, 5 bases. This CDR3 contains 13 residues. The V and J ends lost 4 bases and 3 bases respectively, with 10 bases between them. Looked up from germline, CDR1 is LGHDT and CDR2 is YNNKEL (reference sequence). The CDR3: CASSPRTNYEQYF. The CDR3 DNA is TGTGCCAGCAGCCCGAGGACAAACTACGAGCAGTACTTC.

This clonotype has only a few counts. V gene TRBV7-3 combines with J gene TRBJ2-1, with 8 bases identical to TRBD1. In germline, CDR1 is SGHTA, CDR2 FQGTGA. Losses at the gene ends were 3 bases for V and 8 bases for J; bases not matched to a gene: 9. The CDR3 is 15 residues long. CDR3 nucleotides: TGTGCCAGCAGCTTCGACAGGGGTTCTTACGATGAGCAGTTCTTC. This translates into CASSFDRGSYDEQFF.

The rearrangement links TRBV20-1 to TRBJ2-1, with 11 nucleotides matching TRBD1. The CDR3 runs 15 residues. The J segment lost 9 bases and the V segment lost 2 bases, leaving 9 bases of the junction unmatched. Germline CDR1 DFQATT, CDR2 SNEGSKA (reference sequence). The CDR3 coding sequence is TGCAGTGCTAGAAACCGGGACAGGGGGGGAATTGAGCAGTTCTTC. Translating gives CSARNRDRGGIEQFF.

The chain employs TRBV4-3 and TRBJ2-3; 8 nucleotides align to TRBD1. Trimming took 3 bases from V and 2 from J; bases not matched to a gene: 4. The V gene's germline CDR1 is LGHNA and CDR2 YSLEER. This CDR3 has 15 residues. This CDR3 is CASSHRTGPTDTQYF. CDR3 nucleotide sequence: TGCGCCAGCAGCCACCGGACAGGGCCCACAGATACGCAGTATTTT.

The genes are TRBV6-5 and TRBJ2-5; D is perhaps TRBD1 or TRBD2 (5 bases each). The CDR3 runs to 14 residues. Per the germline V gene, CDR1 is MNHEY and CDR2 is SVGAGI. V lost 5 bases and J lost 7, with 17 bases in between. The CDR3 sequence: CASSRGGLGGTQYF. DNA of the CDR3: TGTGCCAGCAGTCGGGGCGGCCTAGGCGGGACCCAGTACTTC.

The chain joins TRBV12-3 or TRBV12-4 to TRBJ2-7; the D is unclear. V lost 5 bases to trimming and J lost 2 bases, with 10 bases between them. The length of the CDR3 is 13 residues. CDR3 DNA: TGTGCCAGCAGTCCGGACCACCCCTACGAGCAGTACTTC. This translates into CASSPDHPYEQYF.

This clonotype showed up just a few times. The genes are TRBV20-1 and TRBJ1-2; possibly TRBD1 for D (6 bases). The CDR3 extends over 12 amino acids. Trimming cost V 3 bases and J 5 bases, with 10 bases left between them. CDR1 DFQATT and CDR2 SNEGSKA come from the germline V gene (reference sequence). This CDR3 reads CSASTGYYGYTF. As DNA, the CDR3 is TGCAGTGCTAGTACAGGGTATTATGGCTACACCTTC.

For the CDR3, the DNA is TGTGCCAGCAGCCAAGACGCTGGGGGGTCCTACGAGCAGTACTTC. Translating it yields CASSQDAGGSYEQYF. The chain is built from TRBV4-2 and TRBJ2-7, with D perhaps TRBD2 (6 bases). The V end was cut by 0 bases, the J end by 1 base, with 10 bases between. From germline, CDR1 is LGHNA and CDR2 YNFKEQ. The CDR3 runs to 15 residues.

This clonotype was detected a few times. This chain joins TRBV7-2 and TRBJ2-7; 10 nucleotides match TRBD2. Germline loops: CDR1 SGHTA, CDR2 FQGNSA. The CDR3 runs to 14 residues. V lost 3 bases, J lost 3 bases, and 2 bases stayed unmatched. The CDR3 reads CASSFGLADYEQYF. For the CDR3, the DNA is TGTGCCAGCAGCTTCGGACTAGCGGACTACGAGCAGTACTTC.

This clonotype was observed at least ten times. This chain uses TRBV5-1 with TRBJ1-2; TRBD1 matches at 9 bases. J gave up 5 bases and V 4 bases, and 9 bases lay outside the gene matches. The CDR3 runs 15 residues. Germline CDR1 SGHRS, CDR2 YFSETQ. The CDR3, as DNA: TGCGCCAGCAGCGACCGGGACAGGGAAAGATATGGCTACACCTTC. Protein sequence: CASSDRDRERYGYTF.

This clonotype was counted between two and nine times. This chain connects TRBV7-8 to TRBJ2-1, with D possibly TRBD2 on 5 matching bases. Germline V lookup: CDR1 SGHVS, CDR2 FQNEAQ. Between the trimmed V and J ends, which lost 2 bases and 0 bases, there was a span of 11 bases. The CDR3 totals 16 residues. The CDR3: CASSLSGLSSYNEQFF. Written as DNA, the CDR3 is TGTGCCAGCAGCTTATCGGGGTTGAGCTCCTACAATGAGCAGTTCTTC.

This clonotype was detected only a few times. The rearrangement links TRBV5-1 to TRBJ1-5; tentatively, D is TRBD1 (5 bases). The CDR3 length is 14 residues. Trimming shortened V by 4 bases and J by 0 bases, and 8 bases separated the two germline ends. Germline CDR1 is SGHRS and CDR2 is YFSETQ. This CDR3 reads CASSPGHSNQPQHF. Written as DNA, the CDR3 is TGCGCCAGCAGCCCCGGACATAGCAATCAGCCCCAGCATTTT.

The chain recombines TRBV5-1 with TRBJ1-6; D may be TRBD1 (6 bases). Germline CDR1 SGHRS, CDR2 YFSETQ. The CDR3 runs to 14 residues. V was pared by 4 bases and J by 6 bases, with 11 bases between. CDR3 in amino acids: CASSQGHPNSPLHF. Written as DNA, the CDR3 is TGCGCCAGCAGCCAGGGACATCCTAATTCACCCCTCCACTTT.

This clonotype was seen at least ten times. The genes are TRBV5-1 and TRBJ1-6; no clear D gene. The V end lost 4 bases, the J end lost 10 bases, and 12 bases lay between the germline ends. The CDR3 spans 13 residues. Per the germline V gene, CDR1 is SGHRS and CDR2 is YFSETQ. The CDR3 loop is CASSLDLGSPLHF. CDR3 DNA sequence: TGCGCCAGCAGCCTCGACTTGGGGTCACCCCTCCACTTT.